This entry is about one T cell receptor beta chain. Its antigen is undetermined. Mouse gene names and germline throughout. The read terminates 4 residues before the CDR3 end, so the remaining end is supplied by the germline J gene. Other DNA sequences in the sample encode the same CDR3. Sequencing templates came from extracted RNA that was reverse transcribed into cDNA. Method: immunoSEQ multiplex PCR; TCRdb's copy keeps in-frame clones and lacks some. This sample carries around 290,000 clones, none of them present only once. The length of the CDR3 is 14 residues. Germline trimming cut 4 bases from V and 2 bases from J; bases unmatched to any gene: 4. Germline CDR1 reads FNHDT; CDR2 reads SITEND (reference sequence). Researchers sorted pooled cutaneous lymph node cells on the basis of CD4, CD8alpha, NKG2D, NKG2ACE and other markers. This sample stems from a study of CD8+ T cells in alopecia areata. Notes on the study in general: Across lesional scalp, and particularly alopecia totalis/universalis, clonality surpassed that of normal scalp.

This sequence was found in a C3H/HeJ mouse with alopecia areata. Mice of this strain are of MHC haplotype H2-k. The source material was CD4+ T cells sorted from a lymph node. The rearrangement uses TRBV19 and TRBJ1-2; 8 bases align to TRBD1. The CDR3: CASSLQGANSDYTF. CDR3 DNA, as far as it was read: TGTGCCAGCAGTCTTCAGGGGGCGAACTCC.